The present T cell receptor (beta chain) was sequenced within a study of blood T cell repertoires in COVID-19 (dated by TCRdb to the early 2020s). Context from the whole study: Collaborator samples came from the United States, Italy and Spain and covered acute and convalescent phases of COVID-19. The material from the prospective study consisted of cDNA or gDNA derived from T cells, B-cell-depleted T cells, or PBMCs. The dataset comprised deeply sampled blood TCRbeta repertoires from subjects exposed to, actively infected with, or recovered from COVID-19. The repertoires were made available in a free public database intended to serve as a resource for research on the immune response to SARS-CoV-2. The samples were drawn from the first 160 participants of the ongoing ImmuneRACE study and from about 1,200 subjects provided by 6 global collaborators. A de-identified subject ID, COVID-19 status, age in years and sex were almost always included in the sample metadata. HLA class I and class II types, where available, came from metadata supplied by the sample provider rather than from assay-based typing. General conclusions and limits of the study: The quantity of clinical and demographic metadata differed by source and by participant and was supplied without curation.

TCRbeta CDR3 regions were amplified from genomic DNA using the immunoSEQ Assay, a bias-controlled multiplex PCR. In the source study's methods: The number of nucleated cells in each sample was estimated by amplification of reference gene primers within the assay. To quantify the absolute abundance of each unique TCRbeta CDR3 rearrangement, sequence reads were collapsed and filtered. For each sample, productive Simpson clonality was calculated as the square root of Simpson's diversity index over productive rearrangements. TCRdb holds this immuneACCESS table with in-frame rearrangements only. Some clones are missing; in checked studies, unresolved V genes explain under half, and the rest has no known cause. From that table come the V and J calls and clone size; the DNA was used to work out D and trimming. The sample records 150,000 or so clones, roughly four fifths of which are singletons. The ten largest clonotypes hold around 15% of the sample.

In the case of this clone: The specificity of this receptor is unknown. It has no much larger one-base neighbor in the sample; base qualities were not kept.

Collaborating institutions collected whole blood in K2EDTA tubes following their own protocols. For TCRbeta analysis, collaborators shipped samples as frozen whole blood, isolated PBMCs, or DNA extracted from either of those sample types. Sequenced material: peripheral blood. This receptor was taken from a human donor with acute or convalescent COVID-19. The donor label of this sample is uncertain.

The CDR3 corresponds to CASTRGLPYEQYF. The bases are TGTGCCAGCACGCGAGGGCTACCCTACGAGCAGTACTTC. The chain employs TRBV6-5 and TRBJ2-7, with a tentative D gene TRBD2 over 5 matching bases. V is reduced by 7 bases and J by 2 bases, leaving a spacing of 12 bases between them. From the cysteine through the phenylalanine, the CDR3 covers 13 amino acids. The entry retains the CDR3 DNA only, 39 bases that are in frame from base 1. CDR1 and CDR2, looked up from the germline V gene, are MNHEY and SVGAGI.